Described below is a single T cell receptor (beta chain) sequence and its context. The CDR3 extends over 15 amino acids. The junction had 3 bases not matched to a gene; V was cut back by 1 base and J by 2 bases. CDR1 and CDR2 (germline): SGHDT, YYEEEE. Here immunoSEQ multiplex PCR was the method, and the copy in TCRdb shows in-frame clones only, minus some. The table records approximately 580,000 clones, 75% to 85% of them present only once. The record originates from a study of shared T cell receptors in the human thymus. The sample was also linked to a second study, of human thymus T cells. That study reports: The sample donors, healthy Finnish infants, were having corrective surgery for congenital heart defects. Thymic resections from corrective heart surgery supplied the tissue. In thymic and blood repertoires alike, V and J usage looked biased. Related research described thymic repertoires that were highly overlapping among unrelated individuals.

This rearrangement joins TRBV5-6 to TRBJ2-5; 9 nucleotides agree with TRBD2. Sequencing was done on a sample of thymocytes. This TCR derives from a boy under two years old with a congenital heart defect. CDR3 region: CASSLPSGIQETQYF. In nucleotides, the CDR3 is TGTGCCAGCAGCTTGCCTAGCGGGATACAAGAGACCCAGTACTTC.